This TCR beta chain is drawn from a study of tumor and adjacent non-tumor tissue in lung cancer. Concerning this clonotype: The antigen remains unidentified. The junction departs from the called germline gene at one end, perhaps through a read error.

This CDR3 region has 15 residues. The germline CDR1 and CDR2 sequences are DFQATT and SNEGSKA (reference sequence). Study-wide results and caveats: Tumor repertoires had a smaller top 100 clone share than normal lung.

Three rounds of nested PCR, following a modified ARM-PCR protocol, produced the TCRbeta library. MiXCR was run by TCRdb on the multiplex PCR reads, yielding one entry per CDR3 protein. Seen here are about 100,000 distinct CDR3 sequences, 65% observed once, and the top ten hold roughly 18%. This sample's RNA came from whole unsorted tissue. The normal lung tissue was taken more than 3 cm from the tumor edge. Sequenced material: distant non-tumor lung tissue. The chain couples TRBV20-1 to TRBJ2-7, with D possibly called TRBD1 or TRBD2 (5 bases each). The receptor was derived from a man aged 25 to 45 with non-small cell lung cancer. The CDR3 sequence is CSARKGPGVIYEQYF. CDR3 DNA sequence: TGCAGTGCTAGGAAGGGACCCGGGGTGATCTACGAGCAGTATTTC.